The rows below give T cell receptor beta chains drawn from one sample of a study of T cells after somatic rescue of genetic block. Assay: immunoSEQ multiplex PCR; the TCRdb copy retains only in-frame clones and omits some. The table records tens of thousands of clones, around 90% of them present only once. The source material was peripheral blood mononuclear cells (PBMCs). The source is a man aged 40-49 years. Both conserved end residues are part of each CDR3. The order of the fields is V gene, clone size, D gene, J gene, CDR3 protein, CDR3 DNA. D genes are given only for firm matches. Clone size appears in some rows only: once, few, many, or a class for an expanded clone.

V gene: TRBV5-1; clone size: .; D gene: TRBD2; J gene: TRBJ2-1; CDR3 protein: CASSLEGSGRAGEQFF; CDR3 DNA: TGCGCCAGCAGCTTGGAGGGTAGCGGGAGGGCTGGAGAGCAGTTCTTC
V gene: TRBV14; clone size: .; D gene: .; J gene: TRBJ2-5; CDR3 protein: CASSQEAGETQYF; CDR3 DNA: TGTGCCAGCAGCCAAGAGGCAGGAGAGACCCAGTACTTC
V gene: TRBV5-4; clone size: .; D gene: .; J gene: TRBJ2-3; CDR3 protein: CASTPRGSTYTDTQYF; CDR3 DNA: TGTGCCAGCACCCCTCGGGGGTCTACATACACAGATACGCAGTATTTT
V gene: TRBV11-2; clone size: .; D gene: .; J gene: TRBJ2-2; CDR3 protein: CASSPANRPPGELFF; CDR3 DNA: TGTGCCAGCAGCCCCGCAAACAGGCCCCCCGGGGAGCTGTTTTTT
V gene: TRBV4-1; clone size: once; D gene: .; J gene: TRBJ1-2; CDR3 protein: CASRPAGAYGYTF; CDR3 DNA: TGCGCCAGCAGACCCGCAGGGGCCTATGGCTACACCTTC
V gene: TRBV7-9; clone size: .; D gene: TRBD1; J gene: TRBJ1-3; CDR3 protein: CASSLFFGQAKRGNTIYF; CDR3 DNA: TGTGCCAGCAGCTTATTTTTTGGACAGGCGAAACGTGGAAACACCATATATTTT
V gene: TRBV18; clone size: .; D gene: TRBD1; J gene: TRBJ2-2; CDR3 protein: CASSPVGTGLYTGELFF; CDR3 DNA: TGTGCCAGCTCACCAGTCGGGACAGGGCTGTACACCGGGGAGCTGTTTTTT
V gene: TRBV5-4; clone size: .; D gene: .; J gene: TRBJ2-7; CDR3 protein: CASSLVGIGEQYF; CDR3 DNA: TGTGCCAGCAGCTTGGTGGGGATTGGCGAGCAGTACTTC
V gene: TRBV25-1; clone size: .; D gene: .; J gene: TRBJ1-3; CDR3 protein: CASSWTRTGGNTIYF; CDR3 DNA: TGTGCCAGCAGCTGGACTAGAACGGGTGGAAACACCATATATTTT
V gene: TRBV5-1; clone size: .; D gene: .; J gene: TRBJ2-7; CDR3 protein: CASGKPGHDHEQYF; CDR3 DNA: TGCGCCAGCGGCAAACCGGGACATGACCACGAGCAGTACTTC
V gene: TRBV27; clone size: .; D gene: TRBD2; J gene: TRBJ2-1; CDR3 protein: CASSSSGSTYNEQFF; CDR3 DNA: TGTGCCAGCAGTTCTAGCGGGAGTACCTACAATGAGCAGTTCTTC
V gene: TRBV7-9; clone size: .; D gene: .; J gene: TRBJ2-7; CDR3 protein: CASSLGAGGYEQYF; CDR3 DNA: TGTGCCAGCAGCTTAGGTGCAGGGGGGTACGAGCAGTACTTC
V gene: TRBV4-1; clone size: .; D gene: .; J gene: TRBJ2-6; CDR3 protein: CASSQPGSSGANVLTF; CDR3 DNA: TGCGCCAGCAGCCAACCCGGATCATCTGGGGCCAACGTCCTGACTTTC
V gene: TRBV2; clone size: few; D gene: .; J gene: TRBJ1-6; CDR3 protein: CASTDHHSSYNSPLHF; CDR3 DNA: TGTGCCAGCACGGATCACCATAGCTCCTATAATTCACCCCTCCACTTT
V gene: TRBV2; clone size: .; D gene: .; J gene: TRBJ1-1; CDR3 protein: CASDYASTGAFF; CDR3 DNA: TGTGCCAGCGACTATGCTTCAACGGGAGCTTTCTTT
V gene: TRBV5-1; clone size: .; D gene: .; J gene: TRBJ2-7; CDR3 protein: CASSLAGDVVEQYF; CDR3 DNA: TGCGCCAGCAGCTTGGCGGGGGACGTCGTCGAGCAGTACTTC
V gene: TRBV6-5; clone size: .; D gene: TRBD2; J gene: TRBJ2-1; CDR3 protein: CASSRLAGVSEQFF; CDR3 DNA: TGTGCCAGCAGTCGACTAGCGGGAGTTAGTGAGCAGTTCTTC
V gene: TRBV27; clone size: .; D gene: TRBD1; J gene: TRBJ2-7; CDR3 protein: CASSLGTVYEQYF; CDR3 DNA: TGTGCCAGCAGTTTAGGGACAGTCTACGAGCAGTACTTC
V gene: TRBV19; clone size: .; D gene: TRBD2; J gene: TRBJ2-7; CDR3 protein: CASSIDSGRSYEQYF; CDR3 DNA: TGTGCCAGTAGTATAGACAGCGGGAGATCCTACGAGCAGTACTTC
V gene: TRBV2; clone size: .; D gene: TRBD2; J gene: TRBJ2-2; CDR3 protein: CASSDGLAGRWDTGELFF; CDR3 DNA: TGTGCCAGCAGTGACGGTCTAGCGGGAAGGTGGGACACCGGGGAGCTGTTTTTT
V gene: TRBV7-3; clone size: .; D gene: .; J gene: TRBJ1-1; CDR3 protein: CASSWQTNTEAFF; CDR3 DNA: TGTGCCAGCAGCTGGCAGACGAACACTGAAGCTTTCTTT
V gene: TRBV4-1; clone size: .; D gene: .; J gene: TRBJ2-3; CDR3 protein: CASSQPLGGVDTDTQYF; CDR3 DNA: TGCGCCAGCAGCCAACCTCTAGGAGGCGTTGACACAGATACGCAGTATTTT
V gene: TRBV25-1; clone size: .; D gene: .; J gene: TRBJ2-1; CDR3 protein: CASSEAGDNEQFF; CDR3 DNA: TGTGCCAGCAGTGAAGCAGGGGACAATGAGCAGTTCTTC
V gene: TRBV5-6; clone size: .; D gene: .; J gene: TRBJ2-7; CDR3 protein: CASRSLNEQYF; CDR3 DNA: TGTGCCAGCCGCTCCCTGAACGAGCAGTACTTC
V gene: TRBV15; clone size: .; D gene: TRBD2; J gene: TRBJ2-3; CDR3 protein: CATSREQREFLSTDTQYF; CDR3 DNA: TGTGCCACCAGCAGAGAGCAGCGGGAGTTTTTAAGCACAGATACGCAGTATTTT
V gene: TRBV9; clone size: .; D gene: TRBD1; J gene: TRBJ1-1; CDR3 protein: CASSETGTANTEAFF; CDR3 DNA: TGTGCCAGCAGTGAGACCGGGACAGCGAACACTGAAGCTTTCTTT
V gene: TRBV5-4; clone size: once; D gene: .; J gene: TRBJ1-1; CDR3 protein: CASSYDRDPNTEAFF; CDR3 DNA: TGTGCCAGCAGTTACGACAGAGACCCGAACACTGAAGCTTTCTTT
V gene: TRBV19; clone size: .; D gene: TRBD1; J gene: TRBJ1-2; CDR3 protein: CASSGGQGTLGYTF; CDR3 DNA: TGTGCCAGTAGTGGCGGACAGGGGACCCTTGGCTACACCTTC
V gene: TRBV7-8; clone size: .; D gene: .; J gene: TRBJ1-5; CDR3 protein: CASSQQVRGQPQHF; CDR3 DNA: TGTGCCAGCAGCCAACAAGTTCGGGGTCAGCCCCAGCATTTT
V gene: TRBV4-1; clone size: .; D gene: .; J gene: TRBJ2-3; CDR3 protein: CASSQPGRKSTDTQYF; CDR3 DNA: TGCGCCAGCAGCCAACCGGGACGGAAGAGCACAGATACGCAGTATTTT
V gene: TRBV7-9; clone size: few; D gene: .; J gene: TRBJ1-1; CDR3 protein: CASSFPGDTEAFF; CDR3 DNA: TGTGCCAGCAGCTTCCCAGGTGACACTGAAGCTTTCTTT
V gene: TRBV19; clone size: .; D gene: .; J gene: TRBJ2-7; CDR3 protein: CASSIAAGPYEQYF; CDR3 DNA: TGTGCCAGTAGTATCGCGGCAGGCCCCTACGAGCAGTACTTC
V gene: TRBV4-1; clone size: .; D gene: .; J gene: TRBJ2-7; CDR3 protein: CASSQGWNRYEQYF; CDR3 DNA: TGCGCCAGCAGCCAAGGATGGAACAGGTACGAGCAGTACTTC
V gene: TRBV27; clone size: .; D gene: .; J gene: TRBJ1-2; CDR3 protein: CASSSRDKPNYGYTF; CDR3 DNA: TGTGCCAGCAGCTCCCGGGACAAGCCTAACTATGGCTACACCTTC
V gene: TRBV7-2; clone size: .; D gene: TRBD2; J gene: TRBJ2-5; CDR3 protein: CASSLRLAGQETQYF; CDR3 DNA: TGTGCCAGCAGCTTACGTCTAGCGGGGCAAGAGACCCAGTACTTC
V gene: TRBV6-6; clone size: .; D gene: TRBD1; J gene: TRBJ1-5; CDR3 protein: CASSRDRDQPQHF; CDR3 DNA: TGTGCCAGCAGTCGTGACAGGGATCAGCCCCAGCATTTT
V gene: TRBV6-5; clone size: once; D gene: TRBD1; J gene: TRBJ1-5; CDR3 protein: CASSPDRGINQPQHF; CDR3 DNA: TGTGCCAGCAGTCCTGACAGGGGGATAAATCAGCCCCAGCATTTT
V gene: TRBV7-2; clone size: .; D gene: .; J gene: TRBJ2-7; CDR3 protein: CASSLNLNSYEQYF; CDR3 DNA: TGTGCCAGCAGCTTAAACTTAAACTCCTACGAGCAGTACTTC
V gene: TRBV4-1; clone size: few; D gene: .; J gene: TRBJ2-7; CDR3 protein: CASSHKPGAYEQYF; CDR3 DNA: TGCGCCAGCAGCCATAAGCCAGGAGCCTACGAGCAGTACTTC
V gene: TRBV5-1; clone size: once; D gene: TRBD2; J gene: TRBJ2-5; CDR3 protein: CASSWQTGTSGETQYF; CDR3 DNA: TGTGCCAGCAGCTGGCAGACCGGGACTAGCGGTGAGACCCAGTACTTC
V gene: TRBV19; clone size: .; D gene: TRBD1; J gene: TRBJ1-5; CDR3 protein: CASSPSTGGWQPQHF; CDR3 DNA: TGTGCCAGTAGTCCCTCAACAGGGGGTTGGCAGCCCCAGCATTTT